These 3 T cell receptor beta chains originate from one sample sequenced in a study of shared clonotypes between healthy human individuals. Terminally differentiated effector memory CD45RA+ cells were excluded from the naive CD8 cells, which were CD45RO-negative and positively selected for CCR7. Measured with immunoSEQ multiplex PCR; TCRdb has only the in-frame clones, and not every one. The repertoire holds approximately 1.9 million clones, with 93% as singletons. Sequencing was carried out using naive CD8+ T cells from PBMCs. These receptors originate from a man aged 18 to 30 in good health. Some clones in this sample may be carry-over from other donors' samples.

The rearrangement uses TRBV28 and TRBJ2-1; 11 bases are a match to TRBD2. The V gene end was trimmed by 2 bases and the J gene end by 4 bases; junction bases not matched to a gene: 10. This CDR3 is 18 amino acids long. Looked up from germline, CDR1 is MDHEN and CDR2 is SYDVKM. The CDR3 DNA is TGTGCCAGCAGTTTAATCCGACTAGCGGGACCTTCTTACAATGAGCAGTTCTTC. Translating gives CASSLIRLAGPSYNEQFF.

CDR3 DNA sequence: TGTGCCAGCAGCTTCCTCACAGGGGAGGAGGGCTATGGCTACACCTTC. This encodes CASSFLTGEEGYGYTF. This rearrangement joins TRBV5-6 to TRBJ1-2; 7 positions agree with TRBD1. The germline V gene has CDR1 SGHDT and CDR2 YYEEEE. This CDR3 comprises 16 residues. Trimming cost V 2 bases and J 4 bases; bases outside gene matches: 11.

J is TRBJ2-2 and V is TRBV27, with D perhaps matching TRBD1 (5 bases). CDR3 length: 16 amino acids. The V and J ends lost 6 bases and 1 base respectively, with 15 bases between them. From germline, CDR1 is MNHEY and CDR2 SMNVEV (reference sequence). The DNA for the CDR3 is TGTGCCAGCAGCCCGACAGTGGGTGTGAACACCGGGGAGCTGTTTTTT. The encoded protein is CASSPTVGVNTGELFF.